This passage covers 28 T cell receptor beta chains from one sample sequenced in a study of a mutant IDH1 vaccine in newly diagnosed glioma. This table comes from immunoSEQ multiplex PCR, and its TCRdb copy is limited to in-frame clones, with some not included. The data hold about 39,000 clones, with about 80% observed a single time. The sample's time point: week 11, during vaccination. Doses of 300 ug of mutant IDH1 20-mer peptide were given with topical imiquimod. Antigens of these TCRs are unknown. Sequencing was performed on peripheral blood mononuclear cells (PBMCs), taken from a glioma patient whose treatment included an IDH1 peptide vaccine. These TCRs come from a young woman with glioma. Some clones in this sample may be carry-over from other donors' samples.

The rearrangement links TRBV10-3 to TRBJ2-3; D is perhaps TRBD1 (6 bases). The V end lost 2 bases, the J end lost 3 bases, and 6 bases lay between the germline ends. The CDR3 has 13 residues. Germline CDR1 is ENHRY and CDR2 is SYGVKD. Here the CDR3 DNA reads TGTGCCATCAGTGAGACAGGGACAGATACGCAGTATTTT. It translates to CAISETGTDTQYF.

The sample holds one count of this clone. The DNA for the CDR3 is TGCGCCAGCAGCCTCCCGACAGAGATTAATGAAAAACTGTTTTTT. It is translated as CASSLPTEINEKLFF. This chain links TRBV4-1 with TRBJ1-4; a possible D gene is TRBD1 (5 bases). V dropped 4 bases and J dropped 4 bases, with 13 bases sitting between them. The CDR3 length is 15 residues. CDR1 is MGHRA and CDR2 is YSYEKL in the germline V gene.

The chain couples TRBV10-1 to TRBJ2-5; 13 bases are shared with TRBD2. After removal of 4 bases from V and 3 bases from J, the junction contained 2 bases not matched to a gene. The CDR3 is 15 amino acids. CDR1 is WNHNN, CDR2 SYGVQD, per germline (reference sequence). CDR3 DNA sequence: TGCGCCAGCAGTGGGACTAGCGGGAGAAAAGAGACCCAGTACTTC. It yields the protein CASSGTSGRKETQYF.

This chain connects TRBV7-9 to TRBJ1-1, with D uncertain. The CDR3 has 15 residues. The germline gives CDR1 SEHNR, CDR2 FQNEAQ (reference sequence). V gave up 2 bases and J gave up 5 bases, with 15 bases separating them. DNA of the CDR3: TGTGCCAGCAGCTTAAACCGAATTGAGGATACTGAAGCTTTCTTT. Translation gives CASSLNRIEDTEAFF. Drawing the rest from reference TRBV7-9 and TRBJ1-1, the complete variable domain is DTGVSQNPRHKITKRGQNVTFRCDPISEHNRLYWYRQTLGQGPEFLTYFQNEAQLEKSRLLSDRFSAERPKGSFSTLEIQRTEQGDSAMYLCASSLNRIEDTEAFFGQGTRLTVV.

The V and J genes are TRBV11-2 and TRBJ2-5; perhaps D is TRBD1 or TRBD2 (5 bases each). Trimming pared 3 bases from V and 5 bases from J, leaving 16 bases between. The CDR3 totals 15 residues. Germline V lookup: CDR1 SGHAT, CDR2 FQNNGV. For the CDR3, the DNA is TGTGCCAGCAGCTTGGGGACCTACGGGCGGGAGACCCAGTACTTC. This encodes CASSLGTYGRETQYF.

This chain connects TRBV6-6 to TRBJ1-1, with 7 positions matching TRBD1. V shed 2 bases, J shed 5 bases, and the junction held 11 bases outside the gene matches. The V gene's germline CDR1 is MNHNY and CDR2 SVGAGI (reference sequence). The CDR3 has 16 amino acids. The CDR3 region is CASSYMLQGSETEAFF. CDR3 in DNA: TGTGCCAGCAGTTACATGTTACAGGGGTCGGAGACTGAAGCTTTCTTT.

In its sample, this clone was seen a few times. The chain recombines TRBV5-4 with TRBJ1-1, with 7 bases fitting TRBD1. The CDR3 extends over 15 amino acids. J gave up 6 bases and V 0 bases, and 8 bases lay outside the gene matches. CDR1 is SGHNT, CDR2 YYREEE, per germline (reference sequence). The CDR3 sequence: CASSLERGQGAEAFF. The CDR3 DNA follows: TGTGCCAGCAGCTTGGAAAGGGGGCAGGGGGCTGAAGCTTTCTTT.

This chain joins TRBV4-2 and TRBJ2-3, with D maybe TRBD2 (6 bases). Per germline, CDR1 LGHNA and CDR2 YNFKEQ. The V end lost 1 base, the J end lost 4 bases, and 15 bases lay between the germline ends. The CDR3 contains 16 residues. The CDR3 coding sequence is TGTGCCAGCAGCCAAGTGACGGGGGAGCGATCAGATACGCAGTATTTT. Translation gives CASSQVTGERSDTQYF.

V usage is TRBV7-2 and J usage is TRBJ2-6, with no clear D. Trimming took 3 bases from V and 0 from J, leaving 6 bases between them. Germline assignment: CDR1 SGHTA and CDR2 FQGNSA. The CDR3 totals 15 residues. CDR3 protein: CASSFSFSGANVLTF. CDR3 coding DNA: TGTGCCAGCAGCTTCAGCTTCTCTGGGGCCAACGTCCTGACTTTC. Filled out from reference TRBV7-2 and TRBJ2-6, the complete variable domain reads GAGVSQSPSNKVTEKGKDVELRCDPISGHTALYWYRQSLGQGLEFLIYFQGNSAPDKSGLPSDRFSAERTGGSVSTLTIQRTQQEDSAVYLCASSFSFSGANVLTFGAGSRLTVL.

The chain combines TRBV6-1 with TRBJ2-1; 10 bases are shared with TRBD1. Germline V CDR1 and CDR2: MNHNS, SASEGT. V lost 6 bases and J lost 4; bases outside the gene matches: 6. This CDR3 is 15 amino acids long. The CDR3 reads CASSLRDRGYNEQFF. The CDR3 region has the DNA TGTGCCAGCAGCCTCCGGGACAGGGGATACAATGAGCAGTTCTTC.

J is TRBJ1-1 and V is TRBV29-1; the D gene is possibly TRBD1 (6 bases). This CDR3 region has 13 residues. Trimming pared 4 bases from V and 7 bases from J, leaving 16 bases between. The germline V gene encodes CDR1 SQVTM and CDR2 ANQGSEA. CDR3 DNA sequence: TGCAGCGTTGGAGGTGAACAGGGCCTTGAAGCTTTCTTT. It yields the protein CSVGGEQGLEAFF. The full variable domain, its missing parts supplied by reference TRBV29-1 and TRBJ1-1, is SAVISQKPSRDICQRGTSLTIQCQVDSQVTMMFWYRQQPGQSLTLIATANQGSEATYESGFVIDKFPISRPNLTFSTLTVSNMSPEDSSIYLCSVGGEQGLEAFFGQGTRLTVV.

The J gene is TRBJ2-7, the V gene TRBV28; 9 bases agree with TRBD2. Losses at the gene ends were 3 bases for V and 3 bases for J; bases not matched to a gene: 9. The germline gives CDR1 MDHEN, CDR2 SYDVKM. The CDR3 has 16 residues. CDR3 nucleotide sequence: TGTGCCAGCAGTTTCTCCTTGAGACTAGCGGACTACGAGCAGTACTTC. It encodes CASSFSLRLADYEQYF.

In regard to this clone: Since the CDR3 does not end with the conserved phenylalanine or tryptophan, this likely comes from a read error. No DNA is shown, since the ends of the CDR3 on it are uncertain; the CDR3 is the one TCRdb lists. The rearrangement joins TRBV11-2 to TRBJ2-3; the DNA was not used to check the table's D call, TRBD1. The CDR3 spans 12 amino acids, including both terminal residues. The V gene's germline CDR1 is SGHAT and CDR2 FQNNGV. The CDR3 region is CASSLVGGAAEG.

The gene calls are TRBV6-1 and TRBJ1-3; TRBD1 might be the D (6 bases). Germline-derived CDR1 and CDR2 are MNHNS and SASEGT. V was cut by 2 bases and J by 7 bases, with 12 bases left in between. CDR3 length: 14 amino acids. The CDR3 reads CASSEFFRGNTIYF. The CDR3 DNA reads TGTGCCAGCAGTGAATTCTTCAGGGGCAACACCATATATTTT.

This chain uses TRBV5-1 with TRBJ2-7; D gene uncertain. Germline CDR1 reads SGHRS; CDR2 reads YFSETQ. The CDR3 covers 12 residues. Trimming took off 1 base at V and 8 bases at J, with 10 bases between the two ends. The CDR3 DNA follows: TGCGCCAGCAGCTTGTCAGCGTCCCAGCAGTACTTC. Amino acids: CASSLSASQQYF.

This clone was seen only a few times. V is TRBV5-1 and J is TRBJ1-2; D is uncertain. This CDR3 region has 12 residues. V was cut by 0 bases and J by 6 bases, with 6 bases left in between. Germline CDR1 reads SGHRS; CDR2 reads YFSETQ. CDR3 amino acids: CASSLGVDGYTF. The CDR3 coding sequence is TGCGCCAGCAGCTTGGGGGTGGATGGCTACACCTTC.

This clone turned up a few times. The V call is TRBV19, the J call TRBJ1-1; no firm D call. The CDR3 totals 13 residues. The germline gives CDR1 LNHDA, CDR2 SQIVND (reference sequence). V was cut by 5 bases and J by 1 base, with 8 bases left in between. CDR3 in DNA: TGTGCCAGTAGTGGACTGCCGAACACTGAAGCTTTCTTT. Protein sequence: CASSGLPNTEAFF.

V and J are TRBV4-2 and TRBJ2-7; a weak D match, TRBD2 (6 bases). Germline CDR1 reads LGHNA; CDR2 reads YNFKEQ. The V end lost 0 bases, the J end lost 2 bases, and 14 bases lay between the germline ends. The CDR3 runs 16 residues. The CDR3 region is CASSQEGGAPTYEQYF. The CDR3 DNA follows: TGTGCCAGCAGCCAAGAAGGAGGGGCCCCCACCTACGAGCAGTACTTC.

The genes are TRBV9 and TRBJ2-7; D remains ambiguous. The CDR3 consists of 15 residues. Germline V gene lookup returns CDR1 SGDLS and CDR2 YYNGEE. V lost 0 bases to trimming and J lost 0 bases, with 10 bases between them. This chain's CDR3 is CASSVGPSDSYEQYF. The CDR3 DNA is TGTGCCAGCAGCGTAGGGCCTAGTGACTCCTACGAGCAGTACTTC.

The rearrangement links TRBV7-9 to TRBJ1-2; 11 positions match TRBD1. CDR1 is SEHNR, CDR2 FQNEAQ, per germline (reference sequence). This CDR3 is built from 14 residues. Trimming took 3 bases from V and 8 from J; bases not matched to a gene: 5. Here the CDR3 reads CASSFLGQGEGYTF. CDR3 bases: TGTGCCAGCAGCTTTTTGGGACAGGGGGAAGGCTACACCTTC.

The DNA for the CDR3 is TGTGCCAGCAGTCCGGGGACTAGCGGCTACGAGCAGTACTTC. It specifies CASSPGTSGYEQYF. This chain joins TRBV28 and TRBJ2-7, with 11 bases fitting TRBD2. With 5 bases clipped from V and 3 bases from J, the junction kept 3 bases outside the gene matches. Looked up from germline, CDR1 is MDHEN and CDR2 is SYDVKM. This CDR3 is 14 amino acids long. Variable domain in full (rest from reference TRBV28 and TRBJ2-7): DVKVTQSSRYLVKRTGEKVFLECVQDMDHENMFWYRQDPGLGLRLIYFSYDVKMKEKGDIPEGYSVSREKKERFSLILESASTNQTSMYLCASSPGTSGYEQYFGPGTRLTVT.

This chain connects TRBV30 to TRBJ2-3; 9 nucleotides agree with TRBD2. Germline CDR1 and CDR2: GTSNPN and SVGIG (reference sequence). V lost 3 bases to trimming and J lost 6 bases; unmatched junction nucleotides: 7. The CDR3 contains 14 residues. The CDR3 bases are TGTGCCTGGAGGGTTGGCGGGAGGGCCGATACGCAGTATTTT. This codes for CAWRVGGRADTQYF.

The V gene is TRBV10-2, the J gene TRBJ1-2; D is ambiguous. Trimming left V 10 bases short and J 4 bases short, with 7 bases between. From germline, CDR1 is WSHSY and CDR2 SAAADI. The CDR3 contains 10 residues. CDR3 nucleotides: TGCGCCACCGCCTCCTATGGCTACACCTTC. Protein product: CATASYGYTF.

The chain uses TRBV10-1 and TRBJ1-2; D uncertain. Germline CDR1 WNHNN, CDR2 SYGVQD (reference sequence). V was cut by 7 bases and J by 4 bases, with 7 bases left in between. This CDR3 is 11 amino acids long. CDR3: CASTSAYGYTF. CDR3 nucleotide sequence: TGCGCCAGCACAAGTGCCTATGGCTACACCTTC.

J is TRBJ2-7 and V is TRBV18; TRBD2 agrees at 10 bases. CDR1 and CDR2 from the germline V gene are KGHSH and LQKENI. Trimming removed 1 base from V and 2 bases from J; junction bases left unmatched: 5. The CDR3 is made up of 16 amino acids. The CDR3 nucleotides are TGTGCCAGCTCACCACTGGGACTAGCGAATACCTACGAGCAGTACTTC. It yields the protein CASSPLGLANTYEQYF.

The chain uses TRBV25-1 and TRBJ1-1, with TRBD1 identical over 7 bases. The CDR3 extends over 14 amino acids. Germline assignment: CDR1 MGHDK and CDR2 SYGVNS. J lost 5 bases, V lost 5 bases, and 8 bases had no gene match. The DNA of the CDR3 is TGTGCCAGCAGTCCCCCGGGACAGAGAACTGAAGCTTTCTTT. Amino acid sequence: CASSPPGQRTEAFF.

J is TRBJ2-7 and V is TRBV11-2; 8 positions agree with TRBD1. The CDR3 loop spans 14 amino acids. The V gene's germline CDR1 is SGHAT and CDR2 FQNNGV. With V trimmed by 5 bases and J by 3 bases, 6 bases remained unmatched. The CDR3 protein is CASSIRQGNYEQYF. In nucleotides, the CDR3 is TGTGCCAGCAGCATCCGACAGGGGAACTACGAGCAGTACTTC.

The chain joins TRBV7-6 to TRBJ1-1; no definite D call. In germline, CDR1 is SGHVS, CDR2 FNYEAQ. Trimming shortened V by 5 bases and J by 3 bases, and 13 bases separated the two germline ends. The length of the CDR3 is 14 residues. CDR3 in DNA: TGTGCCAGCAGCCACAGAGGGCGGGACACTGAAGCTTTCTTT. Translated, it gives CASSHRGRDTEAFF.